The 9 T cell receptor beta chains listed next were all sequenced from one sample in a study of human T cells and chemical hapten exposure. Each CDR3 protein is one row after TCRdb ran MiXCR on the RACE reads. The sample lists about 98,000 distinct CDR3 sequences; about a tenth were seen once. Indicated time point: pre-sensitization, week 0. Treatment reported: therapeutic diphenylcyclopropenone sensitization with weekly scalp DPC. The material sequenced was whole blood, taken in connection with sensitization to the hapten diphenylcyclopropenone (DPC). The receptors derive from a woman aged 60 to 75 with alopecia areata. Some clones in this sample may be carry-over from other donors' samples.

The chain has TRBV28 and TRBJ2-7, with a possible D match to TRBD2 (7 bases). Germline CDR1 and CDR2: MDHEN and SYDVKM. Trimming left V 7 bases short and J 3 bases short, with 16 bases between. The CDR3 contains 14 residues. The chain's CDR3 is CASIGAGAVYEQYF. The CDR3 DNA reads TGTGCCAGCATCGGCGCGGGGGCGGTCTACGAGCAGTACTTC.

This clonotype was found many times. The V and J genes are TRBV6-4 and TRBJ2-1; 7 bases line up with TRBD2. Trimming cost V 5 bases and J 0 bases; bases outside gene matches: 4. CDR3 size: 15 residues. In germline, CDR1 is MRHNA, CDR2 SNTAGT. CDR3 nucleotides: TGTGCCAGCAGTAGAGCGGGGAGCTCCTACAATGAGCAGTTCTTC. It codes for CASSRAGSSYNEQFF.

Many counts were recorded for this clonotype. The chain combines TRBV5-1 with TRBJ2-7; D gene unclear. This CDR3 spans 11 amino acids. Germline V lookup: CDR1 SGHRS, CDR2 YFSETQ. Trimming took off 3 bases at V and 3 bases at J, with 4 bases between the two ends. This CDR3 is CASSSDYEQYF. CDR3 coding DNA: TGCGCCAGCAGCTCAGACTACGAGCAGTACTTC.

In regard to this clonotype: With a much larger clone just one base away, this may be a read error. The V and J genes are TRBV2 and TRBJ2-6; D gene unclear. The CDR3 is made up of 15 amino acids. The ends were cut back, 4 bases at V and 0 bases at J, with 7 bases in the middle. Germline CDR1 SNHLY, CDR2 FYNNEI. The CDR3 bases are TGTGCCAGCAGTGTCGATAACTCTGGGGCCAACGTCCTGACTTTC. This translates into CASSVDNSGANVLTF. The full variable domain, rest sourced from reference TRBV2 and TRBJ2-6, is EPEVTQTPSHQVTQMGQEVILRCVPISNHLYFYWYRQILGQKVEFLVSFYNNEISEKSEIFDDQFSVERPDGSNFTLKIRSTKLEDSAMYFCASSVDNSGANVLTFGAGSRLTVL.

This clonotype occurred many times. This rearrangement joins TRBV20-1 to TRBJ2-1, with 8 nucleotides matching TRBD1. Germline CDR1 reads DFQATT; CDR2 reads SNEGSKA (reference sequence). V lost 2 bases and J lost 8; bases outside the gene matches: 14. This CDR3 region has 16 residues. The CDR3 spells CSARPNRGKIQDEQFF. CDR3 bases: TGCAGTGCTAGACCCAACAGGGGGAAAATACAAGATGAGCAGTTCTTC.

In its sample, this clonotype was seen many times. The V gene is TRBV20-1, the J gene TRBJ1-5; D possibly corresponds to TRBD1 (6 bases). Germline CDR1 reads DFQATT; CDR2 reads SNEGSKA (reference sequence). The CDR3 totals 15 residues. Between the trimmed V and J ends, which lost 3 bases and 0 bases, there was a span of 12 bases. The CDR3 DNA is TGCAGTGCTAGTATGGGACACTATAGCAATCAGCCCCAGCATTTT. It encodes CSASMGHYSNQPQHF.

This clonotype was recorded a few times. J is TRBJ2-1 and V is TRBV10-3, with 11 bases that match TRBD2. Germline V lookup: CDR1 ENHRY, CDR2 SYGVKD. CDR3 length equals 18 residues. V dropped 0 bases and J dropped 8; count of bases not matched to a gene: 12. The CDR3 DNA follows: TGTGCCATCAGTGAGTCCCGAGGGGCTAGCGGGGGGAAGGATGAGCAGTTCTTC. Translating gives CAISESRGASGGKDEQFF.

This clonotype came up many times. V gene TRBV20-1 combines with J gene TRBJ2-2; 7 bases agree with TRBD1. The CDR3 consists of 18 residues. The trim removed 0 bases at V and 0 bases at J, leaving 10 bases unmatched. Per germline, CDR1 DFQATT and CDR2 SNEGSKA (reference sequence). As DNA, the CDR3 is TGCAGTGCTAGAGATTCTACAGGGGACATCGCGAACACCGGGGAGCTGTTTTTT. As protein: CSARDSTGDIANTGELFF.

There are many counts of this clonotype. J is TRBJ2-4 and V is TRBV29-1, with D perhaps TRBD2 (7 bases). Trimming removed 5 bases at V and 0 bases at J, with 14 bases between. The CDR3 extends over 15 amino acids. CDR1 is SQVTM and CDR2 is ANQGSEA in the germline V gene. The CDR3 loop is CSVSAGASAKNIQYF. CDR3 DNA sequence: TGCAGCGTTTCGGCGGGGGCCTCAGCCAAAAACATTCAGTACTTC. The variable domain in full, completed from reference TRBV29-1 and TRBJ2-4, reads SAVISQKPSRDICQRGTSLTIQCQVDSQVTMMFWYRQQPGQSLTLIATANQGSEATYESGFVIDKFPISRPNLTFSTLTVSNMSPEDSSIYLCSVSAGASAKNIQYFGAGTRLSVL.